This T cell receptor beta chain was captured by sequencing in a study of patients and donors after allogeneic stem cell transplantation (dated by TCRdb to the early 2020s). As to this clonotype: Its antigen remains undetermined. No clone much larger than this one lies a single base away; base qualities are absent.

Relative to germline, V is 7 bases shorter and J is 5 bases shorter, with 20 bases between their ends. The CDR3 sequence holds 15 residues, the cysteine and phenylalanine included. Kept here is only the CDR3 DNA, which spans 45 bases and is read in frame from base 1. Library method: RT-PCR. Data came from a NextSeq 550. The raw public reads went through TCRdb reprocessing: fastp at Q25, MiXCR clone calling, in-frame beta chains kept. Every entry covers one CDR3 protein and lists the most common genes and DNA from its rows. This sample comprises 150,000 to 200,000 distinct CDR3 sequences, 24% of them detected only once. Approximately 26% of the sample is in the top ten clones.

The source of this sequence is a human donor who was either an allogeneic HSCT recipient or a stem cell or donor lymphocyte infusion donor (not recorded which). It is not recorded whose cells these are; they may come from a transplant donor. This sequence uses TRBV12-3 or TRBV12-4 and TRBJ1-2; the D segment could be TRBD1, given 5 matching bases. The specimen was blood, either unsorted or a sorted T cell fraction (not recorded which). For the CDR3, the sequence is CASNLDPGLEYGYTF. Read as DNA, the sequence is TGTGCCAGCAACCTAGATCCGGGACTCGAGTATGGCTACACCTTC.